This TCR beta chain derives from a study of T cell responses to AZD1222 COVID-19 vaccine. Findings of the study overall: Of the AZD1222 recipients, only six were seropositive at baseline. Of spike-specific TCRs, nearly half reportedly target regions left unmutated in variants.

Sequenced by immunoSEQ multiplex PCR; TCRdb stores in-frame clones only, minus some. The table records 120,000 to 150,000 clones, roughly 87% of them present only once. The table lists this clone with a count of one. Its antigen is unknown. The ends were cut back, 0 bases at V and 1 base at J, with 10 bases in the middle. Germline V CDR1 and CDR2: SGHRS, YFSETQ. The CDR3 has 15 residues. The J gene is TRBJ1-1, the V gene TRBV5-1; no reliable D call. This sequence was found in an adult who received the AZD1222 COVID-19 vaccine. The sample in question was peripheral blood, obtained 28 days after the second AZD1222 dose. The DNA for the CDR3 is TGCGCCAGCAGCTTGGGGCAGCCCAAGAACACTGAAGCTTTCTTT. Its protein is CASSLGQPKNTEAFF.